A single sample is the source of the 8 T cell receptor beta chains below, sequenced in a study of human T cells and chemical hapten exposure. Time point described: patch test 1, 2 weeks after DPC sensitization. Indicated treatment: therapeutic diphenylcyclopropenone sensitization with weekly scalp DPC. Sequencing started from total RNA isolated from unfractionated whole blood. TCRdb passed the RACE reads through MiXCR, listing each CDR3 protein once. The sample carries some 52,000 distinct CDR3 sequences, approximately 9.9% recorded once. Sequenced here: whole blood, sampled in connection with sensitization to the hapten diphenylcyclopropenone (DPC). The receptors were sampled from a woman between 40 and 55 years old with alopecia areata. Some clones in this sample may be carry-over from other donors' samples.

The chain recombines TRBV7-2 with TRBJ2-7; the D is unclear. This CDR3 spans 14 amino acids. The V and J ends lost 2 bases and 5 bases respectively, with 13 bases between them. CDR1 is SGHTA and CDR2 is FQGNSA in the germline V gene. The CDR3 coding sequence is TGTGCCAGCAGCTTATCGCTTACGACCCACGAGCAGTACTTC. It yields the protein CASSLSLTTHEQYF.

This clonotype showed up just a few times. The chain uses TRBV21-1 and TRBJ1-6; TRBD1 is the table's D call, not checked against the DNA. TRBV21-1 is a pseudogene locus. This CDR3 comprises 16 residues. The chain's CDR3 is CASRRGLWGRNSPLHF. For the CDR3, the DNA is TGTGCCAGCAGGAGGGGGCTGTGGGGTAGGAATTCACCCCTCCACTTT.

The rearrangement joins TRBV5-1 to TRBJ2-3, with unresolved D. The CDR3 has 15 residues. Germline loops: CDR1 SGHRS, CDR2 YFSETQ. The germline V and J ends were trimmed by 2 bases and 0 bases, with 10 bases remaining between them. Here the CDR3 reads CASSFVEPSTDTQYF. CDR3 nucleotide sequence: TGCGCCAGCAGCTTTGTGGAGCCTAGCACAGATACGCAGTATTTT. The full variable domain, rest sourced from reference TRBV5-1 and TRBJ2-3, is KAGVTQTPRYLIKTRGQQVTLSCSPISGHRSVSWYQQTPGQGLQFLFEYFSETQRNKGNFPGRFSGRQFSNSRSEMNVSTLELGDSALYLCASSFVEPSTDTQYFGPGTRLTVL.

This clonotype was observed a few times. V is TRBV20-1 and J is TRBJ2-1; a possible D gene is TRBD2 (5 bases). The CDR3 consists of 16 residues. Germline V CDR1 and CDR2: DFQATT, SNEGSKA (reference sequence). V dropped 4 bases and J dropped 0 bases, with 16 bases sitting between them. The CDR3 nucleotides read TGCAGTGCTACGGCAGGACTGCCGAGCTCCTACAATGAGCAGTTCTTC. Translating gives CSATAGLPSSYNEQFF.

The sample holds a few counts of this clonotype. The rearrangement joins TRBV11-2 to TRBJ1-2; D uncertain. The CDR3 totals 12 residues. Per germline, CDR1 SGHAT and CDR2 FQNNGV. Trimming removed 1 base from V and 5 bases from J, with 5 bases in between. The chain's CDR3 is CASSLVPYGYTF. CDR3 bases: TGTGCCAGCAGCTTAGTCCCTTATGGCTACACCTTC.

There are many counts of this clonotype. The CDR3 DNA is TGTGCCAGCAGTATCCCCGGACAGGGGGGATCTGAAGCTTTCTTT. It codes for CASSIPGQGGSEAFF. The rearrangement joins TRBV6-2 or TRBV6-3 to TRBJ1-1; 10 bases align to TRBD1. The CDR3 runs to 15 residues. In germline, CDR1 is MNHEY, CDR2 SVGEGT. V gave up 5 bases and J gave up 6 bases; unmatched junction bases: 9.

The chain employs TRBV5-1 and TRBJ2-5; 8 nucleotides line up with TRBD1. This CDR3 region has 15 residues. Trimming took 0 bases from V and 5 from J; bases not matched to a gene: 6. Germline CDR1 reads SGHRS; CDR2 reads YFSETQ. CDR3 DNA: TGCGCCAGCAGCTTGGGACAGGGGTATGCGGAGACCCAGTACTTC. Amino acid sequence: CASSLGQGYAETQYF.

V gene TRBV3-1 combines with J gene TRBJ1-2; unclear D gene. The CDR3 length is 13 residues. CDR1 and CDR2 (germline): LGHDT, YNNKEL (reference sequence). Between the trimmed V and J ends, which lost 4 bases and 4 bases, there was a span of 10 bases. For the CDR3, the DNA is TGTGCCAGCAGCCCCGAAGGCGGCTATGGCTACACCTTC. Translation: CASSPEGGYGYTF.